The 29 T cell receptor beta chains below come from one sample, sequenced in a study of T cell changes during pregnancy in multiple sclerosis. The assay was immunoSEQ multiplex PCR, and TCRdb's table has in-frame clones only and misses some. Among roughly 46,000 clones, 90% to 95% were seen once, and the ten largest hold almost 4.5%. This material consisted of CD8+ T cells from peripheral blood mononuclear cells, taken in the first trimester of pregnancy. The receptors originated from a female donor with multiple sclerosis, enrolled in a pregnancy study.

This clone has a single count. This chain connects TRBV9 to TRBJ2-1; D may be TRBD2 (6 bases). The CDR3 has 14 amino acids. CDR1 is SGDLS, CDR2 YYNGEE, per germline. Trimming left V 2 bases short and J 8 bases short, with 14 bases between. The CDR3, as DNA: TGTGCCAGCAGCGTGGCGGGGACGAGGGATGAGCAGTTCTTC. Its translation is CASSVAGTRDEQFF.

This chain links TRBV27 with TRBJ2-3, with 8 nucleotides matching TRBD2. This CDR3 is 12 amino acids long. V was pared by 4 bases and J by 13 bases, with 7 bases of the junction left unmatched. Germline CDR1 MNHEY, CDR2 SMNVEV (reference sequence). The CDR3 spells CASSSVGGEEYF. For the CDR3, the DNA is TGTGCCAGCAGTTCGGTCGGGGGGGAGGAGTATTTT.

The rearrangement links TRBV10-1 to TRBJ2-1, with D unresolved. Trimming stripped 6 bases from V and 5 bases from J, with 8 bases between. The CDR3 is made up of 12 amino acids. From germline, CDR1 is WNHNN and CDR2 SYGVQD (reference sequence). CDR3 sequence (DNA): TGCGCCAGCAGCGGCGGTGACAATGAGCAGTTCTTC. As protein: CASSGGDNEQFF.

This clone has a single count. The gene calls are TRBV19 and TRBJ2-1; 7 bases agree with TRBD2. Germline CDR1 reads LNHDA; CDR2 reads SQIVND (reference sequence). The CDR3 is 14 amino acids. Trimming cost V 7 bases and J 4 bases; bases outside gene matches: 7. DNA for the CDR3: TGTGCCAGTAATCGTGCGGGAGAGTACAATGAGCAGTTCTTC. This gives the protein CASNRAGEYNEQFF.

V is TRBV11-2 and J is TRBJ2-1; 10 bases are shared with TRBD1. With V trimmed by 5 bases and J by 8 bases, 15 bases remained unmatched. The germline gives CDR1 SGHAT, CDR2 FQNNGV. The CDR3 contains 17 residues. CDR3 in amino acids: CASSTYRDRGFIDEQFF. For the CDR3, the DNA is TGTGCCAGCAGCACCTACCGGGACAGGGGATTTATAGATGAGCAGTTCTTC.

The chain has TRBV2 and TRBJ2-7; 9 bases are a match to TRBD1. The CDR3 is 14 residues long. The V and J ends lost 5 bases and 3 bases, in that order; junction bases with no gene match: 5. Germline CDR1 SNHLY, CDR2 FYNNEI. This CDR3 reads CASSTRDRVYEQYF. The CDR3, as DNA: TGTGCCAGCAGTACACGGGACAGGGTCTACGAGCAGTACTTC.

In this sample, this clone turned up a few times. CDR3 protein: CASTEGVRGYTF. CDR3 bases: TGTGCCAGCACAGAAGGGGTGCGCGGCTACACCTTC. The gene calls are TRBV28 and TRBJ1-2; tentatively, D is TRBD1 (5 bases). CDR3 length equals 12 residues. The germline V gene encodes CDR1 MDHEN and CDR2 SYDVKM. V was clipped by 7 bases and J by 8 bases, with 14 bases between them.

This chain links TRBV28 with TRBJ1-1; 7 nucleotides line up with TRBD1. Germline CDR1 and CDR2: MDHEN and SYDVKM. The V and J ends lost 7 bases and 8 bases, in that order; junction bases with no gene match: 13. The CDR3 sequence is 14 residues long. The CDR3 sequence: CASTTGTLRGEAFF. Here the CDR3 DNA reads TGTGCCAGCACCACAGGGACCCTCAGGGGGGAAGCTTTCTTT.

The chain is built from TRBV6-1 and TRBJ2-1; 7 bases line up with TRBD2. V lost 2 bases, J lost 4 bases, and 8 bases stayed unmatched. The CDR3 length is 16 residues. Germline CDR1 MNHNS, CDR2 SASEGT. The CDR3 sequence: CASSEYLADPYNEQFF. The CDR3 nucleotides are TGTGCCAGCAGTGAATATCTAGCGGACCCATACAATGAGCAGTTCTTC.

V usage is TRBV4-3 and J usage is TRBJ2-1, with no clear D. The CDR3 contains 15 residues. Looked up from germline, CDR1 is LGHNA and CDR2 is YSLEER. V was cut by 0 bases and J by 6 bases, with 12 bases left in between. CDR3 coding DNA: TGCGCCAGCAGCCAAGACGGCGGAACTCTCAATGAGCAGTTCTTC. Encoded protein: CASSQDGGTLNEQFF.

This clone was seen only once. The DNA of the CDR3 is TGTGCCAGCAGCTTAGAGGGTGGGGGGGCCTGGAACTATGGCTACACCTTC. Residues: CASSLEGGGAWNYGYTF. This chain connects TRBV13 to TRBJ1-2, with a tentative D call TRBD1 (6 bases). The CDR3 contains 17 residues. Per the germline V gene, CDR1 is PRHDT and CDR2 is FYEKMQ (reference sequence). Deletions cut 1 base from V and 2 bases from J, with 17 bases between.

The rearrangement uses TRBV27 and TRBJ2-1; D may be TRBD1 (6 bases). This CDR3 has 13 amino acids. Germline loops: CDR1 MNHEY, CDR2 SMNVEV (reference sequence). V was trimmed by 6 bases and J by 3 bases, leaving 9 bases between them. CDR3 nucleotides: TGTGCCAGCAGCCGGGACAACTACAATGAGCAGTTCTTC. Its protein is CASSRDNYNEQFF.

The chain carries TRBV5-1 and TRBJ1-1, with 10 bases that match TRBD1. Trimming cost V 5 bases and J 5 bases; bases outside gene matches: 12. The CDR3 totals 16 residues. The germline V gene has CDR1 SGHRS and CDR2 YFSETQ. CDR3 residues: CASRAPGQGILTEAFF. The CDR3 nucleotides are TGCGCCAGCAGGGCCCCGGGACAGGGGATTCTTACTGAAGCTTTCTTT.

V gene TRBV5-1 combines with J gene TRBJ2-5; 9 bases agree with TRBD1. Germline CDR1 and CDR2: SGHRS and YFSETQ. This CDR3 region has 17 residues. The junction had 15 bases not matched to a gene; V was cut back by 4 bases and J by 5 bases. The CDR3 nucleotides are TGCGCCAGCAGCACCCTATCTGGGACAGGGTATTCGGAGACCCAGTACTTC. This sequence encodes CASSTLSGTGYSETQYF. Together with reference TRBV5-1 and TRBJ2-5, the CDR3 gives the full variable domain: KAGVTQTPRYLIKTRGQQVTLSCSPISGHRSVSWYQQTPGQGLQFLFEYFSETQRNKGNFPGRFSGRQFSNSRSEMNVSTLELGDSALYLCASSTLSGTGYSETQYFGPGTRLLVL.

This clone rates as medium-sized (0.01 to 0.1%). The DNA for the CDR3 is TGTGCCAGCAGTCAGGGCAATGAGCAGTTCTTC. It is translated as CASSQGNEQFF. This sequence joins TRBV7-6 and TRBJ2-1, with a possible D match to TRBD1 (5 bases). V lost 6 bases, J lost 6 bases, and 6 bases lay in between. Germline loops: CDR1 SGHVS, CDR2 FNYEAQ. The CDR3 covers 11 residues.

The chain uses TRBV6-6 and TRBJ2-7; 11 nucleotides match TRBD1. CDR1 and CDR2 (germline): MNHNY, SVGAGI (reference sequence). The ends lost 8 bases at V and 3 bases at J; junction bases unmatched: 6. The length of the CDR3 is 14 residues. CDR3: CASLGQGDGYEQYF. In DNA form, the CDR3 reads TGTGCCAGCCTGGGACAGGGGGACGGCTACGAGCAGTACTTC.

This chain uses TRBV7-9 with TRBJ2-5; D possibly corresponds to TRBD2 (6 bases). The ends were cut back, 5 bases at V and 4 bases at J, with 17 bases in the middle. Germline V gives CDR1 SEHNR, CDR2 FQNEAQ (reference sequence). The CDR3 has 15 residues. The CDR3 DNA reads as TGTGCCAGCAGCCACCGGTCGGGGGACGTAGAGACCCAGTACTTC. It encodes CASSHRSGDVETQYF.

This sequence joins TRBV7-6 and TRBJ2-7, with D hard to call. CDR1 is SGHVS and CDR2 is FNYEAQ in the germline V gene. The CDR3 loop spans 13 amino acids. With 0 bases removed from V and 4 bases from J, the gap between germline ends came to 7 bases. The chain's CDR3 is CASSLAYNYEQYF. The DNA for the CDR3 is TGTGCCAGCAGCTTAGCTTACAATTACGAGCAGTACTTC.

This chain joins TRBV4-1 and TRBJ1-1; TRBD1 matches 8 bases. CDR3 size: 15 residues. V shed 2 bases and J 0 bases; nucleotides not matched to a gene: 2. The germline V gene encodes CDR1 MGHRA and CDR2 YSYEKL. For the CDR3, the DNA is TGCGCCAGCAGCCAAACCAGGGGGCTGAACACTGAAGCTTTCTTT. It is translated as CASSQTRGLNTEAFF.

This clone was seen once. The chain is built from TRBV27 and TRBJ2-7, with D perhaps TRBD1 (6 bases). CDR1 and CDR2 (germline): MNHEY, SMNVEV (reference sequence). Trimming took off 3 bases at V and 2 bases at J, with 11 bases between the two ends. CDR3 length equals 14 residues. CDR3 sequence reads: CASSFRTDAYEQYF. The CDR3 DNA sequence: TGTGCCAGCAGTTTCCGGACAGACGCCTACGAGCAGTACTTC.

This clone was counted a few times. The chain is built from TRBV9 and TRBJ2-1; TRBD2 agrees at 7 bases. Losses at the gene ends were 3 bases for V and 4 bases for J; bases not matched to a gene: 1. Per the germline V gene, CDR1 is SGDLS and CDR2 is YYNGEE. The CDR3 is 13 residues long. CDR3 loop: CASSDSGYNEQFF. For the CDR3, the DNA is TGTGCCAGCAGCGATAGCGGGTACAATGAGCAGTTCTTC.

The V gene is TRBV7-9, the J gene TRBJ2-5, with D tentatively TRBD1 (6 bases). Germline loops: CDR1 SEHNR, CDR2 FQNEAQ (reference sequence). The CDR3 loop spans 15 amino acids. V was pared by 4 bases and J by 0 bases, with 12 bases between. CDR3 nucleotides: TGTGCCAGCAGCTCCACTCGGGACAACCAAGAGACCCAGTACTTC. It codes for CASSSTRDNQETQYF.

The chain employs TRBV9 and TRBJ2-2; TRBD1 aligns across 7 bases. CDR1 is SGDLS, CDR2 YYNGEE, per germline. The CDR3 covers 15 residues. V lost 0 bases to trimming and J lost 6 bases; unmatched junction nucleotides: 5. The CDR3 DNA sequence: TGTGCCAGCAGCGTAGGACAGGGTTTCGCCGGGGAGCTGTTTTTT. It encodes CASSVGQGFAGELFF.

The chain has TRBV4-1 and TRBJ1-1; D ambiguous. Germline CDR1 and CDR2: MGHRA and YSYEKL. V lost 0 bases, J lost 2 bases, and 7 bases lay in between. This CDR3 contains 14 residues. The CDR3 DNA reads as TGCGCCAGCAGCCAAGATCAACTTAACACTGAAGCTTTCTTT. It specifies CASSQDQLNTEAFF.

This chain connects TRBV5-1 to TRBJ2-5; 11 nucleotides match TRBD2. Germline loops: CDR1 SGHRS, CDR2 YFSETQ. V dropped 4 bases and J dropped 5; count of bases not matched to a gene: 1. The CDR3 runs to 13 residues. In DNA, the CDR3 is TGCGCCAGCAGCGTAGCGGGAGGGGAGACCCAGTACTTC. Translating gives CASSVAGGETQYF.

J is TRBJ2-3 and V is TRBV2; 7 bases are a match to TRBD1. V lost 6 bases, J lost 2 bases, and 17 bases stayed unmatched. The CDR3 spans 18 residues. Germline V lookup: CDR1 SNHLY, CDR2 FYNNEI. The CDR3 loop reads CASSNTGVFLSSTDTQYF. The CDR3 DNA reads as TGTGCCAGCAGCAATACAGGGGTGTTTTTGTCCTCCACAGATACGCAGTATTTT.

The V gene is TRBV13, the J gene TRBJ2-7; D is ambiguous. Germline CDR1 PRHDT, CDR2 FYEKMQ (reference sequence). Trimming left V 5 bases short and J 5 bases short, with 7 bases between. This CDR3 has 11 amino acids. In DNA form, the CDR3 reads TGTGCCAGCAGCCTCGAGGACGAGCAGTACTTC. It specifies CASSLEDEQYF.

This clone was seen once. J is TRBJ2-7 and V is TRBV5-1; TRBD1 matches at 12 bases. Looked up from germline, CDR1 is SGHRS and CDR2 is YFSETQ. V shed 0 bases and J 5 bases; nucleotides not matched to a gene: 6. This CDR3 spans 16 amino acids. The CDR3 DNA follows: TGCGCCAGCAGCTTGGATGGGACAGGGGGCATTCACGAGCAGTACTTC. Residues: CASSLDGTGGIHEQYF.

The chain is built from TRBV6-6 and TRBJ1-2, with 8 positions matching TRBD1. After removal of 6 bases from V and 4 bases from J, the junction contained 4 bases not matched to a gene. Germline V lookup: CDR1 MNHNY, CDR2 SVGAGI (reference sequence). The CDR3 runs to 13 residues. This CDR3 reads CASRETGGYGYTF. The CDR3 DNA reads TGTGCCAGCAGGGAAACAGGGGGCTATGGCTACACCTTC.